Each of the 2 T cell receptor beta chains below was sequenced from the same sample in a study of blood T cell repertoires in COVID-19 (TCRdb year 2020). Library construction relied on the immunoSEQ multiplex PCR assay. Not all clones reach the TCRdb copy of this immuneACCESS table, which keeps in-frame sequences only. Checked studies attribute under half of the gap to unresolved V genes and leave the rest unexplained. This sample lists 200,000 to 300,000 clones; 80% to 90% were detected once. 4% of the sample is taken by the ten largest. The specimen sequenced was peripheral blood. These receptor sequences come from a man in his fifties or sixties with acute or convalescent COVID-19.

The rearrangement joins TRBV6-5 to TRBJ2-3; D gene unclear. V gave up 7 bases and J gave up 1 base, with 15 bases separating them. CDR1 is MNHEY and CDR2 is SVGAGI in the germline V gene. The CDR3 has 15 amino acids. The CDR3 reads CASKVGRTGTDTQYF. Written as DNA, the CDR3 is TGTGCCAGCAAAGTGGGCCGAACGGGCACAGATACGCAGTATTTT.

V is TRBV2 and J is TRBJ2-3, with 11 bases aligning to TRBD2. The trim removed 6 bases at V and 0 bases at J, leaving 5 bases unmatched. The V gene's germline CDR1 is SNHLY and CDR2 FYNNEI. CDR3 size: 16 residues. The CDR3 DNA sequence: TGTGCCAGCAGCCCCCTAGCGGGAGGAAGCACAGATACGCAGTATTTT. Translated: CASSPLAGGSTDTQYF.